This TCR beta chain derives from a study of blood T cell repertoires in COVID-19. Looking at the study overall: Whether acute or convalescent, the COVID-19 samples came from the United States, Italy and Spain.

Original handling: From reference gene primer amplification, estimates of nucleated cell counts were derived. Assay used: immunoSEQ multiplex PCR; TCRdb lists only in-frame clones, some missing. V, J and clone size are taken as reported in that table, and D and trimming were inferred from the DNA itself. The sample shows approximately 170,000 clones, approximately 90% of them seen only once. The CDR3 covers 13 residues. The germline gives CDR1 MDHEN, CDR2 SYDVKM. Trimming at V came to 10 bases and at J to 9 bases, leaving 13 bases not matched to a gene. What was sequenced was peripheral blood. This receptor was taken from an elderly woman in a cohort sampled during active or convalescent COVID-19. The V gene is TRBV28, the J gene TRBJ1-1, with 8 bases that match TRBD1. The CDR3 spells CAIRIRDRTQAFF. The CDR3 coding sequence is TGTGCCATTAGGATCCGGGACAGGACCCAAGCTTTCTTT.